This T cell receptor (beta chain) was captured by sequencing in a study of blood T cell repertoires in COVID-19 (dated by TCRdb to between 2020 and 2021). Background on the whole study: Samples covering the acute and convalescent phases of COVID-19 were provided by collaborators in the United States, Italy and Spain. The material from the prospective study consisted of cDNA or gDNA derived from T cells, B-cell-depleted T cells, or PBMCs. Deeply sampled blood TCRbeta repertoires from subjects exposed to, actively infected with, or recovered from COVID-19 were included in the dataset. A freely available public database, intended as a resource for researchers studying the immune response to SARS-CoV-2, is where the repertoires were released. Samples were obtained from the ongoing ImmuneRACE study (first 160 participants) and from 1,200 or so subjects provided by 6 global collaborators. The sample metadata nearly always contained a de-identified subject ID, COVID-19 status, age in years and sex. Where available, HLA class I and class II types were taken from metadata supplied by the sample provider and were not determined by assay-based typing. The full study reports these points: The amount of clinical and demographic metadata varied by source and participant and was provided uncurated.

TCRbeta CDR3 regions were amplified from genomic DNA using the immunoSEQ Assay, a bias-controlled multiplex PCR. Per the original workflow: The number of nucleated cells in each sample was estimated by amplification of reference gene primers within the assay. To quantify the absolute abundance of each unique TCRbeta CDR3 rearrangement, sequence reads were collapsed and filtered. For each sample, productive Simpson clonality was calculated as the square root of Simpson's diversity index across productive rearrangements. In TCRdb, the immuneACCESS table is reduced to in-frame sequences with V and J assigned. These tables do not hold every clone; where another copy was compared, an unresolved V gene accounts for under half, and the others remain unexplained. Clone size and V and J calls were adopted from that table, with D and trimming inferred from the DNA. The sample table contains about 220,000 clones; only one count was recorded for about four fifths of them. Roughly 3.5% of the sample is in the top ten clones.

The CDR1 and CDR2 encoded by the germline V gene are MNHEY and SVGAGI. The CDR3 covers 14 residues, taking in both the cysteine and the phenylalanine. Just CDR3 DNA is preserved here, 42 bases in frame from base 1. V was cut back by 6 bases and J by 2 bases, leaving a gap of 8 bases between them. In the prospective study, participants were roughly 18 to 100 years old, resided in fewer than 25 geographic areas of the United States, and were enrolled through a virtual design. In the prospective study, cohorts were assigned on the basis of participant-reported clinical history obtained from a screening survey and a study questionnaire. ImmuneRACE Cohort 3 recovered participants were defined by two consecutive negative NP/OP PCR tests, healthcare professional clearance, or symptom resolution. Each participant in the prospective study had whole blood, serum and a nasopharyngeal or oropharyngeal swab collected by mobile phlebotomists. Over a roughly two-month period, participants in the prospective study had the option of providing additional blood draws and questionnaires. Blood samples from the prospective study were shipped frozen or at room temperature prior to DNA extraction.

Worth noting for this clone: Its antigen target is currently unknown. There are no base qualities to consult, and no much larger clone falls within one base.

This sequence originates from a woman aged 60-75 years who had recovered from COVID-19. The V gene is TRBV6-5 and the J gene is TRBJ2-6; D gene: possibly TRBD2, on 5 matching bases. What was sequenced was PBMCs or T cells enriched from blood (not recorded which). The CDR3 protein is CASRDFTGANVLTF. The DNA sequence is given as TGTGCCAGCAGGGACTTCACTGGGGCCAACGTCCTGACTTTC.